The 31 T cell receptor beta chains in this list originate from one sample, sequenced in a study of shared clonotypes between healthy human individuals. Only in-frame clones appear in the TCRdb table, and some are missing; sequencing was by immunoSEQ multiplex PCR. Of roughly 660,000 clones in the sample, roughly 88% were seen once. Sequenced input: memory CD8+ T cells from PBMCs. Subset specified: CD45RO+ cells pooled with CCR7-negative TemRA cells. The receptors derive from a man between 18 and 35 years old in good health. Some clones in this sample may be carry-over from other donors' samples.

The chain is built from TRBV28 and TRBJ2-5; D remains unclear. The end of the DNA fits TRBJ2-7 better, so the J call may be wrong. The V gene's germline CDR1 is MDHEN and CDR2 SYDVKM. The CDR3 spans 14 residues. The CDR3 DNA sequence: TGTGCCAGCAGTTTAGCCCTAGATTCCCACGAGCAGTACTTC. Translated, it gives CASSLALDSHEQYF.

The rearrangement joins TRBV27 to TRBJ2-1; 8 positions match TRBD2. The CDR3 is 15 residues long. CDR1 is MNHEY, CDR2 SMNVEV, per germline (reference sequence). J lost 3 bases, V lost 6 bases, and 7 bases had no gene match. Here the CDR3 reads CASRTEREFYNEQFF. CDR3 DNA sequence: TGTGCCAGCAGGACCGAGCGGGAGTTCTACAATGAGCAGTTCTTC.

The V call is TRBV7-2, the J call TRBJ2-7; 8 bases map to TRBD1. The CDR3 consists of 15 residues. V trimming: 8 bases; J trimming: 4 bases; junction bases outside the gene matches: 13. Germline V gene data show CDR1 as SGHTA and CDR2 as FQGNSA. In DNA, the CDR3 is TGTGCCAGCGCCTACCACGACAGGGGCCCTTACGAGCAGTACTTC. This sequence encodes CASAYHDRGPYEQYF. Supplemented by reference TRBV7-2 and TRBJ2-7, the full variable domain reads GAGVSQSPSNKVTEKGKDVELRCDPISGHTALYWYRQSLGQGLEFLIYFQGNSAPDKSGLPSDRFSAERTGGSVSTLTIQRTQQEDSAVYLCASAYHDRGPYEQYFGPGTRLTVT.

Only one count was recorded for this clone. This chain joins TRBV27 and TRBJ2-2; D not resolved. The V end was cut by 5 bases, the J end by 3 bases, with 7 bases between. Per germline, CDR1 MNHEY and CDR2 SMNVEV (reference sequence). The CDR3 loop spans 13 amino acids. CDR3 protein: CASSTSDTGELFF. The CDR3, as DNA: TGTGCCAGCAGTACATCCGACACCGGGGAGCTGTTTTTT.

The chain combines TRBV5-6 with TRBJ1-3, with D perhaps matching TRBD1 (5 bases). The germline V gene encodes CDR1 SGHDT and CDR2 YYEEEE. The CDR3 covers 16 residues. Trimming took 0 bases from V and 7 from J, leaving 17 bases between them. CDR3 protein: CASSLGGRRAWNTIYF. CDR3 DNA sequence: TGTGCCAGCAGCTTGGGGGGCCGCCGGGCCTGGAACACCATATATTTT.

As to this clone: At one end the junction does not follow the germline gene, possibly because of a read error. The gene calls are TRBV29-1 and TRBJ1-1; D is ambiguous. The CDR3 spans 14 residues. Germline V gives CDR1 SQVTM, CDR2 ANQGSEA. The CDR3 region has the DNA TGCAGCGTCGAAGCCGGCTCTTTAAACACTGAAGCTTTCTTT. This encodes CSVEAGSLNTEAFF.

This clone was seen more than once but under ten times. Mismatch with germline at one junction end may stem from a read error. J is TRBJ1-2 and V is TRBV5-6, with D tentatively TRBD1 (5 bases). The CDR3 loop spans 15 amino acids. Germline CDR1 reads SGHDT; CDR2 reads YYEEEE. Here the CDR3 DNA reads TGTGCCAGCACCTTGAGGGACGGAATCTACTATGGCTACACCTTC. Residues: CASTLRDGIYYGYTF.

The chain employs TRBV19 and TRBJ1-1; tentative D call: TRBD1 (6 bases). The V end was cut by 5 bases, the J end by 3 bases, with 13 bases between. This CDR3 comprises 14 residues. From germline, CDR1 is LNHDA and CDR2 SQIVND (reference sequence). CDR3 sequence reads: CASSPGAFDTEAFF. As DNA, the CDR3 is TGTGCCAGTAGTCCAGGGGCATTTGACACTGAAGCTTTCTTT.

The V and J genes are TRBV13 and TRBJ2-5; 7 bases are a match to TRBD2. Losses at the gene ends were 2 bases for V and 5 bases for J; bases not matched to a gene: 14. The CDR3 is made up of 17 amino acids. CDR1 is PRHDT and CDR2 is FYEKMQ in the germline V gene (reference sequence). The CDR3 region is CASSLMAMGRREETQYF. For the CDR3, the DNA is TGTGCCAGCAGCTTAATGGCTATGGGCCGGCGGGAGGAGACCCAGTACTTC. The full variable domain, its missing parts supplied by reference TRBV13 and TRBJ2-5, is AAGVIQSPRHLIKEKRETATLKCYPIPRHDTVYWYQQGPGQDPQFLISFYEKMQSDKGSIPDRFSAQQFSDYHSELNMSSLELGDSALYFCASSLMAMGRREETQYFGPGTRLLVL.

This clone was recorded only once. The chain is built from TRBV4-3 and TRBJ2-7; 9 bases are shared with TRBD1. CDR3 length: 16 amino acids. Germline V gene sequence: CDR1 LGHNA, CDR2 YSLEER. The V gene end was trimmed by 0 bases and the J gene end by 5 bases; junction bases not matched to a gene: 8. This chain's CDR3 is CASSQDLGQGRDEQYF. The DNA of the CDR3 is TGCGCCAGCAGCCAAGATTTGGGACAGGGCCGGGACGAGCAGTACTTC.

The CDR3 nucleotides read TGTGCCAGCAGCTTAGCCGCCGGGACAGGGGATGAAAAACTGTTTTTT. Amino acids: CASSLAAGTGDEKLFF. V gene TRBV7-9 combines with J gene TRBJ1-4; 10 bases map to TRBD1. Germline CDR1 reads SEHNR; CDR2 reads FQNEAQ (reference sequence). CDR3 length: 16 residues. Unmatched junction bases numbered 4, after V lost 0 bases and J lost 6 bases.

This sequence joins TRBV28 and TRBJ2-7; D gene ambiguous. The V end lost 3 bases, the J end lost 3 bases, and 9 bases lay between the germline ends. The CDR3 consists of 13 residues. From germline, CDR1 is MDHEN and CDR2 SYDVKM. CDR3 coding DNA: TGTGCCAGCAGTTTGGGAATTCACTACGAGCAGTACTTC. It translates to CASSLGIHYEQYF.

The chain couples TRBV10-3 to TRBJ1-1, with D unresolved. Germline V gene data show CDR1 as ENHRY and CDR2 as SYGVKD. V was clipped by 6 bases and J by 4 bases, with 15 bases between them. This CDR3 contains 14 residues. DNA of the CDR3: TGTGCCATCAGGGATGAACAGAGTCTCACTGAAGCTTTCTTT. Residues: CAIRDEQSLTEAFF.

This sequence joins TRBV7-9 and TRBJ2-7; 11 bases align to TRBD1. V gave up 5 bases and J gave up 3 bases; unmatched junction bases: 9. Looked up from germline, CDR1 is SEHNR and CDR2 is FQNEAQ (reference sequence). The CDR3 is 16 residues long. CDR3 in DNA: TGTGCCAGCAGCACGGGGACAGGGGGGCTATACTACGAGCAGTACTTC. It yields the protein CASSTGTGGLYYEQYF. Full variable domain (outside the CDR3, taken from reference TRBV7-9 and TRBJ2-7): DTGVSQNPRHKITKRGQNVTFRCDPISEHNRLYWYRQTLGQGPEFLTYFQNEAQLEKSRLLSDRFSAERPKGSFSTLEIQRTEQGDSAMYLCASSTGTGGLYYEQYFGPGTRLTVT.

V and J are TRBV6-5 and TRBJ1-1, with D maybe TRBD1 (5 bases). Trimming cost V 7 bases and J 7 bases, with 13 bases left between them. The CDR3 extends over 12 amino acids. CDR1 and CDR2 (germline): MNHEY, SVGAGI. The CDR3 loop is CASIKAGIEAFF. The CDR3 DNA follows: TGTGCCAGCATCAAAGCAGGGATTGAAGCTTTCTTT.

J is TRBJ1-1 and V is TRBV5-6; no clear D gene. CDR1 is SGHDT, CDR2 YYEEEE, per germline. The CDR3 extends over 13 amino acids. Trimming stripped 4 bases from V and 5 bases from J, with 12 bases between. The CDR3 DNA follows: TGTGCCAGCAGCACCGAGGGCGGAACTGAAGCTTTCTTT. It codes for CASSTEGGTEAFF.

This chain uses TRBV7-9 with TRBJ2-1; possibly TRBD1 for D (5 bases). Germline assignment: CDR1 SEHNR and CDR2 FQNEAQ (reference sequence). There are 17 residues in the CDR3. The V end was cut by 2 bases, the J end by 1 base, with 15 bases between. As DNA, the CDR3 is TGTGCCAGCAGCTTATCCCAGGGTGGGGATTCCTACAATGAGCAGTTCTTC. Its translation is CASSLSQGGDSYNEQFF.

The chain has TRBV18 and TRBJ2-7, with a weak D call TRBD1 (5 bases). Trimming removed 0 bases from V and 4 bases from J, with 16 bases in between. Germline loops: CDR1 KGHSH, CDR2 LQKENI. The CDR3 contains 16 residues. Written as DNA, the CDR3 is TGTGCCAGCTCACCACCCTTCAGGGTCACCGTATACGAGCAGTACTTC. Translated, it gives CASSPPFRVTVYEQYF.

The chain is built from TRBV4-2 and TRBJ2-2; 10 nucleotides line up with TRBD2. Unmatched junction bases numbered 8, after V lost 0 bases and J lost 4 bases. Germline V gene sequence: CDR1 LGHNA, CDR2 YNFKEQ. There are 18 residues in the CDR3. CDR3 sequence: CASSQDWLAGAGTGELFF. CDR3 DNA sequence: TGTGCCAGCAGCCAAGATTGGCTAGCGGGAGCGGGCACCGGGGAGCTGTTTTTT.

The chain employs TRBV11-2 and TRBJ1-6; 9 nucleotides match TRBD1. CDR1 and CDR2 from the germline V gene are SGHAT and FQNNGV. This CDR3 has 16 amino acids. The ends lost 1 base at V and 9 bases at J; junction bases unmatched: 7. CDR3 sequence: CASSLAGGQGASPLHF. CDR3 DNA sequence: TGTGCCAGCAGCTTAGCCGGGGGACAGGGCGCTTCACCCCTCCACTTT.

In nucleotides, the CDR3 is TGTGCCAGTAGTATGGATTGGGCTCGGGGGGAGCAGTACTTC. This codes for CASSMDWARGEQYF. The chain couples TRBV19 to TRBJ2-7, with TRBD2 as a possible D gene (6 bases). The CDR3 is 14 amino acids. Germline V gene lookup returns CDR1 LNHDA and CDR2 SQIVND (reference sequence). V lost 3 bases to trimming and J lost 7 bases, with 16 bases between them.

This CDR3 is CASSPKVAGDHTGELFF. The CDR3 nucleotides are TGTGCCAGCAGCCCCAAGGTAGCGGGAGATCACACCGGGGAGCTGTTTTTT. This rearrangement joins TRBV7-3 to TRBJ2-2, with 9 bases aligning to TRBD2. The CDR3 covers 17 residues. The ends lost 5 bases at V and 3 bases at J; junction bases unmatched: 10. In germline, CDR1 is SGHTA, CDR2 FQGTGA.

The chain links TRBV28 to TRBJ2-7; tentatively, D is TRBD1 or TRBD2 (5 bases each). V lost 6 bases to trimming and J lost 0 bases, with 15 bases between them. This CDR3 is 15 amino acids long. From germline, CDR1 is MDHEN and CDR2 SYDVKM. CDR3 DNA: TGTGCCAGCAGCCGGCCCTGGGGGAGCTCCTACGAGCAGTACTTC. It encodes CASSRPWGSSYEQYF.

This clone was recorded a few times. This chain connects TRBV27 to TRBJ2-1; 10 bases match TRBD2. Germline values: CDR1 MNHEY, CDR2 SMNVEV (reference sequence). The CDR3 totals 15 residues. The V and J ends lost 8 bases and 2 bases, in that order; junction bases with no gene match: 6. The CDR3 coding sequence is TGTGCCAGCGCCAAACTAGCGGGAACCTACAATGAGCAGTTCTTC. Residues: CASAKLAGTYNEQFF.

The gene calls are TRBV27 and TRBJ2-2; 8 nucleotides agree with TRBD1. V was clipped by 7 bases and J by 4 bases; unmatched bases: 8. The CDR3 is 15 amino acids. The V gene's germline CDR1 is MNHEY and CDR2 SMNVEV (reference sequence). The DNA for the CDR3 is TGTGCCAGCACTCACGGACAGGGCCGCACCGGGGAGCTGTTTTTT. Protein: CASTHGQGRTGELFF.

The rearrangement links TRBV7-3 to TRBJ2-2; D is unresolved. The length of the CDR3 is 12 residues. Looked up from germline, CDR1 is SGHTA and CDR2 is FQGTGA. Trimming took 7 bases from V and 4 from J, leaving 7 bases between them. CDR3 protein: CASNWGTGELFF. The CDR3 nucleotides read TGTGCCAGCAACTGGGGCACCGGGGAGCTGTTTTTT.

The chain employs TRBV4-1 and TRBJ1-5, with a weak D call TRBD1 (5 bases). The CDR3 runs 17 residues. From germline, CDR1 is MGHRA and CDR2 YSYEKL. The germline V and J ends were trimmed by 3 bases and 5 bases, with 20 bases remaining between them. CDR3 amino acids: CASSQGLLGAEHQPQHF. The CDR3 DNA reads as TGCGCCAGCAGCCAGGGGTTACTCGGGGCTGAACATCAGCCCCAGCATTTT.

The CDR3, as DNA: TGTGCCAGCAGCTTTACAGGGTGGGGAGGCACTGAAGCTTTCTTT. It encodes CASSFTGWGGTEAFF. V usage is TRBV28 and J usage is TRBJ1-1; TRBD1 is a possible D gene (6 bases). The V gene lost 6 bases and the J gene lost 4 bases, with 18 bases spanning the gap. CDR3 length: 15 amino acids. The V gene's germline CDR1 is MDHEN and CDR2 SYDVKM.

V and J are TRBV7-3 and TRBJ2-1; 14 nucleotides align to TRBD2. This CDR3 comprises 16 residues. With V trimmed by 3 bases and J by 9 bases, 7 bases remained unmatched. Germline V CDR1 and CDR2: SGHTA, FQGTGA. The CDR3 DNA reads TGTGCCAGCAGCTTGAGTGGGACTAGCGGGAGTGTTGAGCAGTTCTTC. Its translation is CASSLSGTSGSVEQFF.

The chain combines TRBV6-4 with TRBJ1-4; no firm D call. Germline CDR1 and CDR2: MRHNA and SNTAGT. The CDR3 has 17 amino acids. Between the trimmed V and J ends, which lost 6 bases and 0 bases, there was a span of 17 bases. The CDR3 region is CASSDEGTLATNEKLFF. Written as DNA, the CDR3 is TGTGCCAGCAGCGACGAAGGAACCCTTGCAACTAATGAAAAACTGTTTTTT.

The chain links TRBV6-1 to TRBJ2-3; TRBD1 aligns across 7 bases. This CDR3 contains 15 residues. From germline, CDR1 is MNHNS and CDR2 SASEGT. The ends lost 8 bases at V and 2 bases at J; junction bases unmatched: 10. In DNA, the CDR3 is TGTGCCAGCCGGACCCTGACAGGGCCCACAGATACGCAGTATTTT. Residues: CASRTLTGPTDTQYF.